This T cell receptor beta chain derives from a study of blood T cells in healthy people across ages. Notes on this clonotype: Its antigen is unidentified.

The CDR3 extends over 16 amino acids. V lost 4 bases and J lost 5; bases outside the gene matches: 9. Germline CDR1 and CDR2: MNHNS and SASEGT. A J-beta primer mix and a sample-barcoded 5' primer were used in a second PCR of about 7 to 12 cycles. TCRdb used MiXCR to reprocess the 5' RACE reads, holding one entry per CDR3 protein. The profile covers just under 900,000 distinct CDR3 sequences, with 25% to 35% appearing a single time and about 18% taken by the ten largest. Study-level points and caveats: Donor CMV status was unknown, possibly confounding expanded clonotype changes.

The rearrangement uses TRBV6-1 and TRBJ2-1, with 9 bases that match TRBD1. The sequence was collected from an elderly woman in good health. Input material: blood. The CDR3 sequence: CASSGMDRGPNNEQFF. The CDR3 nucleotides read TGTGCCAGCAGTGGGATGGACAGGGGTCCTAACAATGAGCAGTTCTTC.